This T cell receptor beta chain was retrieved from a study of blood T cell repertoires in COVID-19. Looking at the study overall: COVID-19 samples, acute and convalescent, were from the United States, Italy and Spain.

Recruitment covered about 25 US areas and drew participants whose ages spanned roughly 18 to 90 years. Clinical history as reported by participants underpinned cohort assignment. The CDR3 runs to 12 residues. The germline V gene encodes CDR1 ENHRY and CDR2 SYGVKD. Trimming took 4 bases from V and 9 from J, leaving 9 bases between them. Here immunoSEQ multiplex PCR was the method, and the copy in TCRdb shows in-frame clones only, minus some. Here the sample spans around 420,000 clones, 88% being singletons. This receptor was taken from a woman aged 40 to 50 with acute COVID-19. The sequencing input was PBMCs or T cells enriched from blood (not recorded which). The rearrangement uses TRBV10-3 and TRBJ2-2; weak D call: TRBD2 (6 bases). The CDR3 DNA is TGTGCCATCAGTGTGGGGGGACGGGAGCTGTTTTTT. This sequence encodes CAISVGGRELFF.